What follows are 21 T cell receptor beta chains derived from one specimen sequenced in a study of T cell repertoires in cytomegalovirus infection. These receptors' antigens are unknown. Via MiXCR, TCRdb re-called the reads, giving one row per CDR3 protein. In the table there are roughly 990,000 distinct CDR3 sequences, around 32% of which are singletons. Sample: cultured CD8+ T cells from PBMCs, taken from culture after CMV antigen stimulation. These receptors all come from a human donor in good health (CMV status not recorded). Some clones in this sample may be carry-over from other donors' samples.

This clonotype turned up a few times. The chain couples TRBV7-9 to TRBJ1-1, with D unclear. CDR1 is SEHNR, CDR2 FQNEAQ, per germline (reference sequence). Trimming cost V 6 bases and J 2 bases, with 10 bases left between them. The CDR3 is 13 residues long. For the CDR3, the DNA is TGTGCCAGCAGTCCTCCGTTCAACACTGAAGCTTTCTTT. It is translated as CASSPPFNTEAFF.

The J gene is TRBJ2-5, the V gene TRBV12-3 or TRBV12-4; 13 bases are shared with TRBD2. Trimming at V came to 4 bases and at J to 7 bases, leaving 0 bases not matched to a gene. The CDR3 has 13 amino acids. The CDR3 loop is CASSWTSGGTQYF. DNA for the CDR3: TGTGCCAGCAGTTGGACTAGCGGGGGGACCCAGTACTTC.

This clonotype appeared a few times. The genes are TRBV27 and TRBJ2-1; TRBD2 matches 11 bases. CDR1 MNHEY and CDR2 SMNVEV come from the germline V gene (reference sequence). This CDR3 spans 13 amino acids. J gave up 8 bases and V 11 bases, and 8 bases lay outside the gene matches. In nucleotides, the CDR3 is TGTGCCGTTGGTAGCGGGGGGGCTTATGAGCAGTTCTTC. Translating gives CAVGSGGAYEQFF.

This clonotype was seen ten or more times. The V gene is TRBV12-3 or TRBV12-4, the J gene TRBJ1-2; D is undetermined. The CDR3 runs to 13 residues. Trimming pared 6 bases from V and 4 bases from J, leaving 12 bases between. In nucleotides, the CDR3 is TGTGCCAGCAGCGTGACGGGTGTCTATGGCTACACCTTC. Encoded protein: CASSVTGVYGYTF.

The chain has TRBV11-2 and TRBJ2-2; 9 nucleotides match TRBD2. V dropped 11 bases and J dropped 0; count of bases not matched to a gene: 7. CDR1 is SGHAT, CDR2 FQNNGV, per germline. The CDR3 length is 15 residues. The CDR3 coding sequence is TGTGCCTCAGCGGGGGGCCTCGCGAACACCGGGGAGCTGTTTTTT. As protein: CASAGGLANTGELFF.

This clonotype was seen only a few times. The chain employs TRBV27 and TRBJ2-7; D is ambiguous. The V end lost 5 bases, the J end lost 6 bases, and 14 bases lay between the germline ends. The CDR3 contains 13 residues. Germline V gene sequence: CDR1 MNHEY, CDR2 SMNVEV (reference sequence). CDR3 sequence (DNA): TGTGCCAGCAGTCCCCTTTCCCCGGGCGAGCAGTACTTC. Translation: CASSPLSPGEQYF.

This clonotype came up a few times. The chain has TRBV19 and TRBJ2-7; 7 bases align to TRBD2. CDR3 size: 13 residues. Per the germline V gene, CDR1 is LNHDA and CDR2 is SQIVND (reference sequence). With 10 bases clipped from V and 2 bases from J, the junction kept 8 bases outside the gene matches. The CDR3 sequence: CATSAGMAYEQYF. The DNA for the CDR3 is TGTGCCACGTCAGCGGGGATGGCCTACGAGCAGTACTTC.

This clonotype was found a few times. The rearrangement uses TRBV28 and TRBJ2-1; the match to TRBD2 covers 8 bases. V shed 6 bases and J 0 bases; nucleotides not matched to a gene: 10. CDR1 and CDR2 from the germline V gene are MDHEN and SYDVKM. This CDR3 comprises 17 residues. The CDR3 coding sequence is TGTGCCAGCAGCCCGACTGGCGGGGGGCTCTCCTACAATGAGCAGTTCTTC. Translated, it gives CASSPTGGGLSYNEQFF.

This clonotype was seen repeatedly, ten times or more. The chain employs TRBV29-1 and TRBJ2-7; no firm D call. The CDR3 length is 13 residues. CDR1 and CDR2 (germline): SQVTM, ANQGSEA. V lost 1 base and J 2 bases, leaving 9 bases between the germline ends. The CDR3, as DNA: TGCAGCGTTGAAGGGACCGAGGCCTACGAGCAGTACTTC. Protein product: CSVEGTEAYEQYF.

This clonotype was detected only a few times. The gene calls are TRBV7-9 and TRBJ2-7; D gene uncertain. Germline V CDR1 and CDR2: SEHNR, FQNEAQ (reference sequence). Trimming took 5 bases from V and 2 from J, leaving 7 bases between them. There are 12 residues in the CDR3. The chain's CDR3 is CASSVGTYEQYF. Written as DNA, the CDR3 is TGTGCCAGCAGCGTAGGGACCTACGAGCAGTACTTC.

The V call is TRBV5-1, the J call TRBJ1-3; D not certain. The CDR3 totals 11 residues. The germline V and J ends were trimmed by 4 bases and 11 bases, with 10 bases remaining between them. The germline gives CDR1 SGHRS, CDR2 YFSETQ. In DNA form, the CDR3 reads TGCGCCAGCAGCGGCGGGTTAGCCATATATTTT. Translating gives CASSGGLAIYF.

This clonotype was seen more than once but under ten times. V is TRBV7-3 and J is TRBJ1-1; a possible D gene is TRBD1 (5 bases). Trimming shortened V by 1 base and J by 5 bases, and 14 bases separated the two germline ends. Germline CDR1 reads SGHTA; CDR2 reads FQGTGA. The CDR3 consists of 15 residues. CDR3 in DNA: TGTGCCAGCAGCTTAAGGGGGAGGGGAATTACTGAAGCTTTCTTT. Protein: CASSLRGRGITEAFF.

This clonotype was seen a few times. The junction shows a germline mismatch at one end, possibly a read error. This rearrangement joins TRBV7-7 to TRBJ2-5; a weak D match, TRBD2 (6 bases). CDR3 length: 15 amino acids. The germline V gene encodes CDR1 SSHAT and CDR2 FNYEAQ (reference sequence). CDR3 nucleotides: TGTGCTAGCAGCTTACGGGGGACGGCTCAAGAGACCCAGTACTTC. This translates into CASSLRGTAQETQYF.

The chain has TRBV12-5 and TRBJ1-2, with a weak D call TRBD1 (5 bases). Per the germline V gene, CDR1 is LGHNT and CDR2 is FRNRAP. Trimming shortened V by 2 bases and J by 6 bases, and 7 bases separated the two germline ends. The CDR3 runs 12 residues. The CDR3, as DNA: TGTGCTAGTGGTTTGAGGGGAAATGGCTACACCTTC. Protein: CASGLRGNGYTF. Full variable domain (outside the CDR3, taken from reference TRBV12-5 and TRBJ1-2): DARVTQTPRHKVTEMGQEVTMRCQPILGHNTVFWYRQTMMQGLELLAYFRNRAPLDDSGMPKDRFSAEMPDATLATLKIQPSEPRDSAVYFCASGLRGNGYTFGSGTRLTVV.

This clonotype showed up just a few times. This sequence joins TRBV29-1 and TRBJ2-2; D perhaps matches TRBD2 (5 bases). CDR1 and CDR2 (germline): SQVTM, ANQGSEA. V lost 1 base, J lost 4 bases, and 7 bases lay in between. The CDR3 length is 13 residues. The DNA for the CDR3 is TGCAGCGTTGAAGGGGCGGGCACCGGGGAGCTGTTTTTT. It codes for CSVEGAGTGELFF.

This clonotype was observed a few times. The V gene is TRBV4-1, the J gene TRBJ1-4; D gene uncertain. The CDR3 has 14 amino acids. Trimming left V 1 base short and J 6 bases short, with 9 bases between. Germline assignment: CDR1 MGHRA and CDR2 YSYEKL. The CDR3 DNA reads TGCGCCAGCAGCCAAGTATTGCAGTATGAAAAACTGTTTTTT. The encoded protein is CASSQVLQYEKLFF.

The rearrangement joins TRBV15 to TRBJ1-2; maybe TRBD1 (6 bases). V gave up 5 bases and J gave up 6 bases, with 19 bases separating them. Looked up from germline, CDR1 is LNHNV and CDR2 is YYDKDF (reference sequence). The CDR3 is 15 residues long. DNA of the CDR3: TGTGCCACCAGCGTACAGGGAAGTGGTTGGGATGGCTACACCTTC. Residues: CATSVQGSGWDGYTF. Full variable domain (missing parts from reference TRBV15 and TRBJ1-2): DAMVIQNPRYQVTQFGKPVTLSCSQTLNHNVMYWYQQKSSQAPKLLFHYYDKDFNNEADTPDNFQSRRPNTSFCFLDIRSPGLGDTAMYLCATSVQGSGWDGYTFGSGTRLTVV.

In its sample, this clonotype was seen a few times. V gene TRBV20-1 combines with J gene TRBJ1-4; TRBD1 is a possible D gene (5 bases). The V end lost 7 bases, the J end lost 5 bases, and 17 bases lay between the germline ends. This CDR3 is built from 14 residues. CDR1 is DFQATT and CDR2 is SNEGSKA in the germline V gene (reference sequence). The CDR3 DNA is TGCAGTGTCCCGGGGGGGTCGGGAAATGAAAAACTGTTTTTT. Translated, it gives CSVPGGSGNEKLFF.

This chain uses TRBV2 with TRBJ1-3; 8 bases are a match to TRBD1. Looked up from germline, CDR1 is SNHLY and CDR2 is FYNNEI. J lost 0 bases, V lost 7 bases, and 5 bases had no gene match. This CDR3 has 15 amino acids. CDR3 DNA sequence: TGTGCCAGCATCCTCAGGGGGCCCTCTGGAAACACCATATATTTT. Translation gives CASILRGPSGNTIYF.

Remarks on this clonotype: An end of the junction differs from the germline gene, which may be a read error. The chain is built from TRBV7-9 and TRBJ2-1, with D unclear. The germline CDR1 and CDR2 sequences are SEHNR and FQNEAQ (reference sequence). The CDR3 covers 12 residues. The CDR3: CASSRSLNKQFF. The CDR3 DNA sequence: TGTGCCAGCAGCCGTTCTCTCAATAAGCAGTTCTTC.

The chain combines TRBV12-3 or TRBV12-4 with TRBJ2-1, with D perhaps assigned TRBD1 or TRBD2 (5 bases each). The CDR3 is 13 amino acids. V was pared by 3 bases and J by 9 bases, with 12 bases between. The CDR3 region is CASSFLERGEQFF. The CDR3 DNA is TGTGCCAGCAGTTTTCTAGAGAGGGGTGAGCAGTTCTTC.